The 32 T cell receptor beta chains below all came from one sample that was sequenced in a study of blood T cell repertoires in COVID-19. Clones were sequenced by immunoSEQ multiplex PCR, and TCRdb holds only the in-frame ones, with some missing. The profile shows about 440,000 clones, about 91% of them singletons. Sequencing was performed on peripheral blood. These receptors were taken from a woman between 45 and 60 years old with COVID-19, enrolled during active disease.

V is TRBV2 and J is TRBJ1-1; tentatively, D is TRBD1 (5 bases). This CDR3 is 16 amino acids long. The germline V gene encodes CDR1 SNHLY and CDR2 FYNNEI. V lost 1 base, J lost 1 base, and 13 bases lay in between. CDR3 sequence: CASSEDGQASNTEAFF. CDR3 coding DNA: TGTGCCAGCAGTGAAGACGGACAAGCGTCGAACACTGAAGCTTTCTTT.

The chain joins TRBV21-1 to TRBJ1-5. TRBV21-1 is shown as a pseudogene. The CDR3 loop spans 14 amino acids. The CDR3 loop is CASSMRGSNQPQHF. The CDR3 coding sequence is TGTGCCAGCAGTATGCGAGGTAGCAATCAGCCCCAGCATTTT.

The chain employs TRBV24-1 and TRBJ2-2; D is unclear. The V gene lost 3 bases and the J gene lost 7 bases, with 11 bases spanning the gap. The CDR3 contains 14 residues. Germline CDR1 and CDR2: KGHDR and SFDVKD. In DNA form, the CDR3 reads TGTGCCACCAGTGATCATGCGAGAATCGGGGAGCTGTTTTTT. Its translation: CATSDHARIGELFF.

J is TRBJ2-1 and V is TRBV5-4, with D hard to call. V was pared by 7 bases and J by 7 bases, with 9 bases between. There are 11 residues in the CDR3. The V gene's germline CDR1 is SGHNT and CDR2 YYREEE (reference sequence). CDR3 residues: CASSMVNEQFF. As DNA, the CDR3 is TGTGCCAGCTCTATGGTGAATGAGCAGTTCTTC.

V gene TRBV10-2 combines with J gene TRBJ1-1; D call uncertain. V lost 3 bases and J 3 bases, leaving 14 bases between the germline ends. Germline loops: CDR1 WSHSY, CDR2 SAAADI. CDR3 length: 15 amino acids. The DNA for the CDR3 is TGCGCCAGCAGTGAAGGCTTCTACAGCTACACTGAAGCTTTCTTT. It yields the protein CASSEGFYSYTEAFF.

The rearrangement uses TRBV19 and TRBJ2-3; D perhaps matches TRBD1 (6 bases). Trimming removed 4 bases at V and 2 bases at J, with 16 bases between. The CDR3 runs to 16 residues. Germline CDR1 LNHDA, CDR2 SQIVND (reference sequence). In DNA, the CDR3 is TGTGCCAGTAGTAGCCCCAGGGGCCTGTCCACAGATACGCAGTATTTT. Its protein is CASSSPRGLSTDTQYF.

The rearrangement links TRBV11-2 to TRBJ2-5; 7 bases agree with TRBD2. The CDR3 is 15 amino acids. Losses at the gene ends were 5 bases for V and 4 bases for J; bases not matched to a gene: 10. Germline V gene data show CDR1 as SGHAT and CDR2 as FQNNGV. This chain's CDR3 is CASSQSAGEGETQYF. CDR3 DNA: TGTGCCAGCAGCCAGAGCGCGGGGGAGGGAGAGACCCAGTACTTC.

The CDR3 sequence: CASRAQFGSAGNTIYF. The CDR3 DNA sequence: TGTGCCAGCAGGGCCCAATTCGGGTCGGCTGGAAACACCATATATTTT. The chain recombines TRBV28 with TRBJ1-3; D not certain. This CDR3 has 16 amino acids. CDR1 is MDHEN, CDR2 SYDVKM, per germline. V lost 6 bases and J 2 bases, leaving 17 bases between the germline ends.

The V and J genes are TRBV3-1 (or the pseudogene TRBV3-2) and TRBJ1-1; D is uncertain. Germline CDR1 is LGHDT and CDR2 is YNNKEL (reference sequence). The V end was cut by 6 bases, the J end by 6 bases, with 8 bases between. The CDR3 extends over 11 amino acids. The DNA of the CDR3 is TGTGCCAGCAGGGGAGGGCCTGAAGCTTTCTTT. Its protein product is CASRGGPEAFF.

The chain employs TRBV7-8 and TRBJ1-5, with 9 bases aligning to TRBD1. The CDR3 consists of 15 residues. The germline CDR1 and CDR2 sequences are SGHVS and FQNEAQ. The V gene end was trimmed by 5 bases and the J gene end by 4 bases; junction bases not matched to a gene: 6. CDR3 region: CASSRQQGANQPQHF. The CDR3, as DNA: TGTGCCAGCAGCCGTCAACAGGGGGCGAATCAGCCCCAGCATTTT.

The J gene is TRBJ2-1, the V gene TRBV24-1, with TRBD1 as a possible D gene (6 bases). There are 16 residues in the CDR3. Germline CDR1 KGHDR, CDR2 SFDVKD. The V end lost 5 bases, the J end lost 5 bases, and 18 bases lay between the germline ends. CDR3 sequence (DNA): TGTGCCACCAGTGGGCGGCCGGGGACACCTAACAATGAGCAGTTCTTC. This codes for CATSGRPGTPNNEQFF.

This clone was recorded a few times. The chain carries TRBV19 and TRBJ1-6; 10 bases are shared with TRBD1. CDR3 length: 13 amino acids. In germline, CDR1 is LNHDA, CDR2 SQIVND (reference sequence). J lost 14 bases, V lost 10 bases, and 11 bases had no gene match. CDR3 loop: CATRPGQGITLHF. CDR3 bases: TGTGCCACCCGCCCGGGACAGGGGATAACCCTCCACTTT.

V is TRBV9 and J is TRBJ1-1; D call uncertain. V was trimmed by 3 bases and J by 1 base, leaving 7 bases between them. The germline gives CDR1 SGDLS, CDR2 YYNGEE. CDR3 length: 13 residues. The CDR3 loop is CASSALKNTEAFF. CDR3 nucleotides: TGTGCCAGCAGCGCCCTTAAGAACACTGAAGCTTTCTTT.

The chain carries TRBV4-1 and TRBJ2-5; possibly TRBD2 for D (7 bases). The V end lost 0 bases, the J end lost 4 bases, and 15 bases lay between the germline ends. This CDR3 has 16 amino acids. Germline-derived CDR1 and CDR2 are MGHRA and YSYEKL. CDR3 DNA: TGCGCCAGCAGCCAAGAGGCGGGGGCGACCGGAGAGACCCAGTACTTC. It codes for CASSQEAGATGETQYF.

The rearrangement joins TRBV5-1 to TRBJ1-2; D is uncertain. The CDR3 covers 15 residues. Trimming cost V 4 bases and J 1 base, with 14 bases left between them. CDR1 SGHRS and CDR2 YFSETQ come from the germline V gene. In DNA, the CDR3 is TGCGCCAGCAGCCCACAACCCGGGGATAACTATGGCTACACCTTC. The encoded protein is CASSPQPGDNYGYTF.

The rearrangement joins TRBV5-1 to TRBJ1-5; no clear D gene. V was trimmed by 2 bases and J by 7 bases, leaving 13 bases between them. Germline loops: CDR1 SGHRS, CDR2 YFSETQ. The CDR3 contains 14 residues. Here the CDR3 DNA reads TGCGCCAGCAGCTTAACGGGGAATCAGCAGCCCCAGCATTTT. It codes for CASSLTGNQQPQHF.

CDR3 bases: TGTGCCAGCAGTGATGGGGGGGGTCTCTCTGGGGCCAACGTCCTGACTTTC. It specifies CASSDGGGLSGANVLTF. V usage is TRBV25-1 and J usage is TRBJ2-6; 7 bases are a match to TRBD2. Losses at the gene ends were 3 bases for V and 0 bases for J; bases not matched to a gene: 5. The CDR3 extends over 17 amino acids. In germline, CDR1 is MGHDK, CDR2 SYGVNS.

The rearrangement uses TRBV29-1 and TRBJ2-7, with a tentative D call TRBD1 (5 bases). Trimming took 7 bases from V and 3 from J, leaving 13 bases between them. Per germline, CDR1 SQVTM and CDR2 ANQGSEA. This CDR3 is built from 12 residues. CDR3 sequence (DNA): TGCAGCGCCTATACCCAGGGCTACGAGCAGTACTTC. Protein product: CSAYTQGYEQYF.

This rearrangement joins TRBV6-5 to TRBJ1-4, with TRBD1 as a possible D gene (6 bases). The V end lost 6 bases, the J end lost 12 bases, and 20 bases lay between the germline ends. This CDR3 spans 14 amino acids. Germline V gene data show CDR1 as MNHEY and CDR2 as SVGAGI. CDR3 sequence reads: CASSATWTSGELFF. CDR3 bases: TGTGCCAGCAGCGCGACATGGACCTCAGGGGAACTGTTTTTT.

Turning to this clone: Other DNA variants within this sample encode the same CDR3. CDR3 DNA: TGTGCCAGCAGCCCCGGGGGATATGGCTACACCTTC. Translated, it gives CASSPGGYGYTF. The chain couples TRBV6-5 to TRBJ1-2, with a possible D match to TRBD1 (5 bases). This CDR3 contains 12 residues. Trimming pared 6 bases from V and 5 bases from J, leaving 10 bases between. CDR1 is MNHEY, CDR2 SVGAGI, per germline.

The chain links TRBV7-8 to TRBJ2-7; no reliable D call. The CDR3 runs to 16 residues. Germline V gene data show CDR1 as SGHVS and CDR2 as FQNEAQ. V was trimmed by 3 bases and J by 3 bases, leaving 18 bases between them. In DNA, the CDR3 is TGTGCCAGCAGCTTTTTCGACACAAACCTACACTACGAGCAGTACTTC. Translation: CASSFFDTNLHYEQYF.

This chain links TRBV30 with TRBJ1-2, with D hard to call. There are 14 residues in the CDR3. V gave up 5 bases and J gave up 6 bases, with 19 bases separating them. In germline, CDR1 is GTSNPN, CDR2 SVGIG (reference sequence). The CDR3 DNA is TGTGCCTGGGACTATGGGCCCAGAGGAGATGGCTACACCTTC. Translated: CAWDYGPRGDGYTF.

The chain carries TRBV11-2 and TRBJ1-1; 7 positions agree with TRBD1. Per germline, CDR1 SGHAT and CDR2 FQNNGV. The V gene end was trimmed by 1 base and the J gene end by 3 bases; junction bases not matched to a gene: 5. This CDR3 contains 15 residues. CDR3 in amino acids: CASSLGLRGDTEAFF. As DNA, the CDR3 is TGTGCCAGCAGCTTAGGGCTCAGGGGGGACACTGAAGCTTTCTTT. The full variable domain, its missing parts supplied by reference TRBV11-2 and TRBJ1-1, is EAGVAQSPRYKIIEKRQSVAFWCNPISGHATLYWYQQILGQGPKLLIQFQNNGVVDDSQLPKDRFSAERLKGVDSTLKIQPAKLEDSAVYLCASSLGLRGDTEAFFGQGTRLTVV.

The V call is TRBV30, the J call TRBJ1-3, with 7 bases fitting TRBD1. Trimming removed 3 bases from V and 9 bases from J; junction bases left unmatched: 8. The germline V gene has CDR1 GTSNPN and CDR2 SVGIG (reference sequence). This CDR3 is 13 amino acids long. The CDR3 DNA reads TGTGCCTGGAGCCAGACAGGGTCGGGCACCATATATTTT. The encoded protein is CAWSQTGSGTIYF. The variable domain in full, completed from reference TRBV30 and TRBJ1-3, reads SQTIHQWPATLVQPVGSPLSLECTVEGTSNPNLYWYRQAAGRGLQLLFYSVGIGQISSEVPQNLSASRPQDRQFILSSKKLLLSDSGFYLCAWSQTGSGTIYFGEGSWLTVV.

The chain links TRBV4-1 to TRBJ2-5; tentatively, D is TRBD2 (6 bases). From germline, CDR1 is MGHRA and CDR2 YSYEKL. Trimming removed 4 bases from V and 5 bases from J, with 11 bases in between. The CDR3 is made up of 13 amino acids. Written as DNA, the CDR3 is TGCGCCAGCAGCCGGGAGGCTCGGGAGACCCAGTACTTC. It codes for CASSREARETQYF.

This chain links TRBV6-6 with TRBJ1-1, with D possibly matching TRBD1 (6 bases). CDR3 length equals 14 residues. The germline V gene has CDR1 MNHNY and CDR2 SVGAGI (reference sequence). V lost 5 bases, J lost 4 bases, and 14 bases lay in between. CDR3 sequence (DNA): TGTGCCAGCAGTCGTGAGGGGGTAAGCACTGAAGCTTTCTTT. Its protein is CASSREGVSTEAFF.

This chain uses TRBV2 with TRBJ2-6, with a possible D match to TRBD1 (5 bases). Trimming shortened V by 5 bases and J by 2 bases, and 22 bases separated the two germline ends. This CDR3 is built from 19 residues. The germline V gene has CDR1 SNHLY and CDR2 FYNNEI. The CDR3 reads CASSFLGAVVKTGANVLTF. Here the CDR3 DNA reads TGTGCCAGCAGTTTCCTTGGGGCAGTTGTAAAAACTGGGGCCAACGTCCTGACTTTC.

The gene calls are TRBV18 and TRBJ1-2, with TRBD1 matching over 7 bases. The CDR3 sequence is 16 residues long. Trimming removed 0 bases from V and 8 bases from J; junction bases left unmatched: 12. Germline V gives CDR1 KGHSH, CDR2 LQKENI. The CDR3 sequence: CASSPPDLWTGGGYTF. In DNA form, the CDR3 reads TGTGCCAGCTCACCACCGGATCTCTGGACAGGAGGAGGCTACACCTTC.

This sequence joins TRBV24-1 and TRBJ2-3, with D possibly matching TRBD2 (5 bases). CDR1 and CDR2 from the germline V gene are KGHDR and SFDVKD. The CDR3 is made up of 13 amino acids. Trimming left V 3 bases short and J 6 bases short, with 9 bases between. CDR3 DNA: TGTGCCACCAGTGATCCCGGGATGGATACGCAGTATTTT. Its protein is CATSDPGMDTQYF.

V gene TRBV2 combines with J gene TRBJ2-2; TRBD1 matches at 7 bases. Germline-derived CDR1 and CDR2 are SNHLY and FYNNEI. The CDR3 covers 15 residues. The V gene end was trimmed by 6 bases and the J gene end by 4 bases; junction bases not matched to a gene: 8. The CDR3 nucleotides read TGTGCCAGCAGGGATACAGGGGATCCCACCGGGGAGCTGTTTTTT. Its translation is CASRDTGDPTGELFF.

The chain employs TRBV7-9 and TRBJ1-1, with 11 bases matching TRBD1. Per the germline V gene, CDR1 is SEHNR and CDR2 is FQNEAQ (reference sequence). This CDR3 contains 16 residues. V dropped 4 bases and J dropped 1; count of bases not matched to a gene: 5. The CDR3 nucleotides read TGTGCCAGCAGCTCGCGGACAGGGGGCGCGAACACTGAAGCTTTCTTT. It is translated as CASSSRTGGANTEAFF.

Comments on this clone: Other DNA variants within this sample encode the same CDR3. This chain connects TRBV9 to TRBJ1-1; no definite D call. V lost 2 bases and J 2 bases, leaving 10 bases between the germline ends. Germline CDR1 is SGDLS and CDR2 is YYNGEE. CDR3 size: 14 residues. The CDR3 region has the DNA TGTGCCAGCAGCGTCTCAGGATTAAACACTGAAGCTTTCTTT. Translating it yields CASSVSGLNTEAFF. Based on the CDR3 plus reference TRBV9 and TRBJ1-1, the full variable domain is DSGVTQTPKHLITATGQRVTLRCSPRSGDLSVYWYQQSLDQGLQFLIQYYNGEERAKGNILERFSAQQFPDLHSELNLSSLELGDSALYFCASSVSGLNTEAFFGQGTRLTVV.